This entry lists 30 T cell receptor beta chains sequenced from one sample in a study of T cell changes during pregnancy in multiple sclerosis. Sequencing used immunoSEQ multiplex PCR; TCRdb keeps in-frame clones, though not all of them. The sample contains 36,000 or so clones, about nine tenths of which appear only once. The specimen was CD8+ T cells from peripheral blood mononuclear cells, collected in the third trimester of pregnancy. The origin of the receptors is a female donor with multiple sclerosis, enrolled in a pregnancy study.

The CDR3 DNA reads TGTGCCAGCAGCAAGGGGACAGGGCATGAAAAACTGTTTTTT. Protein: CASSKGTGHEKLFF. The chain employs TRBV25-1 and TRBJ1-4, with 9 nucleotides matching TRBD1. Germline loops: CDR1 MGHDK, CDR2 SYGVNS. The CDR3 has 14 amino acids. Trimming at V came to 6 bases and at J to 6 bases, leaving 5 bases not matched to a gene.

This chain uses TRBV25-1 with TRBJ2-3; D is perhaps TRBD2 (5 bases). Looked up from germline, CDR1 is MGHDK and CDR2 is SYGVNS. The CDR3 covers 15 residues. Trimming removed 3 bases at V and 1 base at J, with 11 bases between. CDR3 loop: CASSENPAGTDTQYF. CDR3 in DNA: TGTGCCAGCAGTGAGAATCCAGCGGGCACAGATACGCAGTATTTT.

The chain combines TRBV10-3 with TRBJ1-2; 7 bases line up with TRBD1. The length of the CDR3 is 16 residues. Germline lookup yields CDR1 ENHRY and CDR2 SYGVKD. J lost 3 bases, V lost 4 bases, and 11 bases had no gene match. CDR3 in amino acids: CAISAGRDTGDYGYTF. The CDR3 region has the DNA TGTGCCATCAGTGCCGGACGGGACACAGGGGACTATGGCTACACCTTC.

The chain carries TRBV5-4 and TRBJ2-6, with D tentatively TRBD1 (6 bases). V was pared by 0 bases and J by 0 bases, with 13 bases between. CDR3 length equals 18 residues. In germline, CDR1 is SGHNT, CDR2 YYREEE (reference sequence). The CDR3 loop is CASSLATGKYSGANVLTF. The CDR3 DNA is TGTGCCAGCAGCTTGGCCACAGGGAAGTACTCTGGGGCCAACGTCCTGACTTTC.

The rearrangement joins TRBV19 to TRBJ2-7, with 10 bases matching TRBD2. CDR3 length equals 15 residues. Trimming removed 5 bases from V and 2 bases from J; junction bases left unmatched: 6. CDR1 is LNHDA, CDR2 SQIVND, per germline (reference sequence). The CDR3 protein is CASSATSGMTYEQYF. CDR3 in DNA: TGTGCCAGTAGTGCCACTAGCGGGATGACCTACGAGCAGTACTTC. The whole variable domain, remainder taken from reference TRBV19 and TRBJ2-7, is DGGITQSPKYLFRKEGQNVTLSCEQNLNHDAMYWYRQDPGQGLRLIYYSQIVNDFQKGDIAEGYSVSREKKESFPLTVTSAQKNPTAFYLCASSATSGMTYEQYFGPGTRLTVT.

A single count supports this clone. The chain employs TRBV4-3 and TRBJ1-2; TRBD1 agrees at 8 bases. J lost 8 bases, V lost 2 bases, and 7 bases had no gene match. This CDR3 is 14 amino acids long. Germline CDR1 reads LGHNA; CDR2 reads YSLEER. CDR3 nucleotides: TGCGCCAGCAGCCAACGACAGGGGCGGGAGGGCTACACCTTC. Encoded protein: CASSQRQGREGYTF.

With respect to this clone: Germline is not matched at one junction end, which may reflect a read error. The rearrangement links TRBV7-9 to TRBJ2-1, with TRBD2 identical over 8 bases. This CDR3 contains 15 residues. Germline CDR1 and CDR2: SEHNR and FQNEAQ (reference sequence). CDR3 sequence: CASSSELAAGYEQFF. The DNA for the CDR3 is TGTGCCAGCAGCTCGGAACTAGCGGCTGGGTATGAACAGTTCTTC.

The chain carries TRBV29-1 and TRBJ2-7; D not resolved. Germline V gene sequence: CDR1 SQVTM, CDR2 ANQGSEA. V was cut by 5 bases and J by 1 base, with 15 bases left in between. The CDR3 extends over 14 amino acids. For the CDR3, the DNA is TGCAGCGTTTTTACCGGGTTTTCGTCCTACGAGCAGTACTTC. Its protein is CSVFTGFSSYEQYF.

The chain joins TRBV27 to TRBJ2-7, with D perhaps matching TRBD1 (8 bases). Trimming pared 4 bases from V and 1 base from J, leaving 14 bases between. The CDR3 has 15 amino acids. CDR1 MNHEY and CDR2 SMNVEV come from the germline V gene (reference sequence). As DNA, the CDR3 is TGTGCCAGCAGTTCACTACAGGGGGGGTCCTACGAGCAGTACTTC. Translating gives CASSSLQGGSYEQYF.

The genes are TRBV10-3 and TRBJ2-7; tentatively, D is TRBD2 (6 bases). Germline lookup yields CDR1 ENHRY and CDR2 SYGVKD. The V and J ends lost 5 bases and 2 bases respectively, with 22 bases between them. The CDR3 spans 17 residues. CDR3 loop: CAISPKTPTRSAYEQYF. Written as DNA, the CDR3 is TGTGCCATCAGTCCGAAGACACCGACTAGATCTGCCTACGAGCAGTACTTC.

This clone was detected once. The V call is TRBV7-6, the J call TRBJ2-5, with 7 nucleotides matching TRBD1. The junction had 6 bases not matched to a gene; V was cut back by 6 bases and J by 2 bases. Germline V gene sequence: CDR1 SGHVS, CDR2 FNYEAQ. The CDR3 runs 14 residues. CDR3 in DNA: TGTGCCAGCAGTGCAGGGGGTGGACAAGAGACCCAGTACTTC. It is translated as CASSAGGGQETQYF.

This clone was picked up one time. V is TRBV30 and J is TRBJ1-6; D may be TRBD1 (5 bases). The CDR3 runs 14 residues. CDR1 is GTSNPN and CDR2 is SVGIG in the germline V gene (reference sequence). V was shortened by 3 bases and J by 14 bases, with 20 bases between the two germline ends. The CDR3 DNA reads TGTGCCTGGAGGGAGGGGACTAGGTCATTGTCCCTCCACTTT. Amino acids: CAWREGTRSLSLHF.

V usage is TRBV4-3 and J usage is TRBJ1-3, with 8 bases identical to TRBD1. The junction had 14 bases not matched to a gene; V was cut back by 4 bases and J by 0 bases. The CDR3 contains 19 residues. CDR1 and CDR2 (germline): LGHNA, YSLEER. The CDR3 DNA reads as TGCGCCAGCAGCCCTTTTCCGGGGACAGGAAAATACTCTGGAAACACCATATATTTT. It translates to CASSPFPGTGKYSGNTIYF.

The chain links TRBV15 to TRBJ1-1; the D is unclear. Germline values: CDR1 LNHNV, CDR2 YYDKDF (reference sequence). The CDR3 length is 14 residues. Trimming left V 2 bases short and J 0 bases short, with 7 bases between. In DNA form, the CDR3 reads TGTGCCACCAGCAGATCAGTTATGAACACTGAAGCTTTCTTT. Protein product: CATSRSVMNTEAFF.

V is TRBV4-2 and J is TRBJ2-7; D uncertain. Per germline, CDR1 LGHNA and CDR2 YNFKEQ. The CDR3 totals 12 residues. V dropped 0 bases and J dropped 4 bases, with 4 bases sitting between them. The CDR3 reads CASSQDSYEQYF. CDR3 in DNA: TGTGCCAGCAGCCAAGATTCATACGAGCAGTACTTC.

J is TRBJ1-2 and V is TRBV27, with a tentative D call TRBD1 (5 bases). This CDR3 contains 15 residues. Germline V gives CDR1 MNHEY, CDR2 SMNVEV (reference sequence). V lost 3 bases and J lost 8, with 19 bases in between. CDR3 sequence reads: CASSFVPPGNGGYTF. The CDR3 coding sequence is TGTGCCAGCAGTTTTGTTCCCCCAGGGAATGGAGGCTACACCTTC.

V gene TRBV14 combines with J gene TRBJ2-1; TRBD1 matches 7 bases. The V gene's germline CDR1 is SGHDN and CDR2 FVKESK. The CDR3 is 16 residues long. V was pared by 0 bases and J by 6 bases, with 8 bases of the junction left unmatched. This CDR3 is CASSQDQTGLVNEQFF. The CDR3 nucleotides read TGTGCCAGCAGCCAAGACCAGACAGGGTTGGTCAATGAGCAGTTCTTC.

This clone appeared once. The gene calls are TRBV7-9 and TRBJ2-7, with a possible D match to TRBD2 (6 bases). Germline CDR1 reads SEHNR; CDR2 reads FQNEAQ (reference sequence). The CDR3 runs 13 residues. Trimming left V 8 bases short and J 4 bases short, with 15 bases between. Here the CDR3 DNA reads TGTGCCAGCGAAGGCGGGACCGGGTACGAGCAGTACTTC. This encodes CASEGGTGYEQYF.

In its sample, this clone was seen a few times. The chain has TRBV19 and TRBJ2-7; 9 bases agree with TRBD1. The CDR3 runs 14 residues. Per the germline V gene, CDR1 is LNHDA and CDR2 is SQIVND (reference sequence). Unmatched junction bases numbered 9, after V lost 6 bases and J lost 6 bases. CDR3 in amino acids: CASRTGTGLGEQYF. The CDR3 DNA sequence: TGTGCCAGTAGGACCGGGACAGGGCTTGGCGAGCAGTACTTC.

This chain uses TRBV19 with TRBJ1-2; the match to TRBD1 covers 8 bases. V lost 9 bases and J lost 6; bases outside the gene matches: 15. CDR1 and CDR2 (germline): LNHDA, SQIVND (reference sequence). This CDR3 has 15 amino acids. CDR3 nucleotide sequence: TGTGCCAGCCACCTGGGACAGGCGCAGATAGATGGCTACACCTTC. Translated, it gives CASHLGQAQIDGYTF.

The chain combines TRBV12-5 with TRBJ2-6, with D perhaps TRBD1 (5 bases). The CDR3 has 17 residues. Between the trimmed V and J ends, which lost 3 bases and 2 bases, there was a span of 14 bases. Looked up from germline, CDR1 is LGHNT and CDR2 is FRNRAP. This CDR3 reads CASGFILQGAGANVLTF. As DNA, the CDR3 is TGTGCTAGTGGTTTTATCCTCCAGGGTGCTGGGGCCAACGTCCTGACTTTC.

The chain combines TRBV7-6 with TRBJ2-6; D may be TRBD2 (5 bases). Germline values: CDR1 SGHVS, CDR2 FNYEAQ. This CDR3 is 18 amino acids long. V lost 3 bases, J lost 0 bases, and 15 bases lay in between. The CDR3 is CASSFRVSGSSGANVLTF. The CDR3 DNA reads TGTGCCAGCAGCTTTAGGGTATCGGGAAGCTCTGGGGCCAACGTCCTGACTTTC.

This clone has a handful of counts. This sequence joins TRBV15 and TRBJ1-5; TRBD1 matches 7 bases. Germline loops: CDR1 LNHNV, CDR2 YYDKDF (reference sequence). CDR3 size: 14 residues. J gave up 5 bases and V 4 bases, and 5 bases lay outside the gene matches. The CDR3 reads CATSNLQGDQPQHF. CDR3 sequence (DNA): TGTGCCACCAGCAACCTTCAGGGGGATCAGCCCCAGCATTTT.

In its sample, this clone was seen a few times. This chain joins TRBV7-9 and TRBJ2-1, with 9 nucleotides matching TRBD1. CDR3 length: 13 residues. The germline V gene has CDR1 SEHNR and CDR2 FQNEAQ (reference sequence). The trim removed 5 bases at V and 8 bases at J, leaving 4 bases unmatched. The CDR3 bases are TGTGCCAGCAGCCTGGGACAGGGTGATGAGCAGTTCTTC. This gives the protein CASSLGQGDEQFF.

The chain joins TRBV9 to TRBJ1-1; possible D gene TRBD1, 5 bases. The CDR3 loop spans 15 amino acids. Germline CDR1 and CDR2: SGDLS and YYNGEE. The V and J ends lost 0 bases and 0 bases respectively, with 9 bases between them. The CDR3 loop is CASSVVDSMNTEAFF. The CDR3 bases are TGTGCCAGCAGCGTAGTCGACAGTATGAACACTGAAGCTTTCTTT. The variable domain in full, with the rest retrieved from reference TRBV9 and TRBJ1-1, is DSGVTQTPKHLITATGQRVTLRCSPRSGDLSVYWYQQSLDQGLQFLIQYYNGEERAKGNILERFSAQQFPDLHSELNLSSLELGDSALYFCASSVVDSMNTEAFFGQGTRLTVV.

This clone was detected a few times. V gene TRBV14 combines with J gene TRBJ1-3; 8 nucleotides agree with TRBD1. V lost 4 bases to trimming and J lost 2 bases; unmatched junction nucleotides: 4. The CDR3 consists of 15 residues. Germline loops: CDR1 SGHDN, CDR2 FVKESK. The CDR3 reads CASSPGQGTGNTIYF. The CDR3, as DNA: TGTGCCAGCAGCCCAGGACAGGGAACTGGAAACACCATATATTTT.

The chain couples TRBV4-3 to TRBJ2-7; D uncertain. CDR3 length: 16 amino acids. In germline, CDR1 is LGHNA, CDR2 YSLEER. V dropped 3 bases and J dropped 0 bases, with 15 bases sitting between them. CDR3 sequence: CASSQSYWRSSYEQYF. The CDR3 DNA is TGCGCCAGCAGCCAGAGCTACTGGCGGAGCTCCTACGAGCAGTACTTC.

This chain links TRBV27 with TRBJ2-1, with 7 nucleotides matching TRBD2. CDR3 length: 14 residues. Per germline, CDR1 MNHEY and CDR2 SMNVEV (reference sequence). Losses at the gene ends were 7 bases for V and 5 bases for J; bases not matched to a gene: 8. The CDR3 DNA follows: TGTGCCAGCATCTCAGCGGGATACAACAATGAGCAGTTCTTC. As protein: CASISAGYNNEQFF.

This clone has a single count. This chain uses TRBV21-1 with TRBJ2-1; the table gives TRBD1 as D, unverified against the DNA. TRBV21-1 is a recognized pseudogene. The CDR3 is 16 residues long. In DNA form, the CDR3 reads TGTGCCAGCAGCCACCGGCAGGACAGAGCCTACAATGAGCAGTTCTTC. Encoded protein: CASSHRQDRAYNEQFF.

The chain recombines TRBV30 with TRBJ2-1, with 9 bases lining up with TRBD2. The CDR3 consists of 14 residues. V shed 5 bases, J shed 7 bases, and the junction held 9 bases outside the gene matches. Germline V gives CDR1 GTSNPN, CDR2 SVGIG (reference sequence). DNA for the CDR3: TGTGCCTGGGGGGGAACTAGCGGGCCGAATGAGCAGTTCTTC. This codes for CAWGGTSGPNEQFF.